The clone carrying this TCR beta chain was counted a few times. The target antigen is unknown. TCRdb called the 5' RACE reads again in MiXCR, with one record for every CDR3 protein. In the table there are more than 300,000 distinct CDR3 sequences, around 15% of which are singletons. The data originate from a study of T-cell memory formation after mild COVID-19. Study-wide results and limits: Some responding clones appeared in pre-infection memory, suggesting cross-reactive memory joined.

V gave up 5 bases and J gave up 10 bases, with 14 bases separating them. The CDR3 sequence is 13 residues long. Germline values: CDR1 KGHDR, CDR2 SFDVKD. The V call is TRBV24-1, the J call TRBJ2-1; tentatively, D is TRBD1 (6 bases). The sample consisted of PBMCs or a T cell subset sorted from them (not recorded which). This TCR derives from a man aged 18 to 35 who had mild COVID-19 (a few samples of this study predate the infection). Cell type and time point are not known. The CDR3 nucleotides are TGTGCCACCAGTGGTGGCAGGGGTAAAGAGCAGTTCTTC. It codes for CATSGGRGKEQFF.